This entry describes one T cell receptor (beta chain). Which antigen it targets is not known. The sample holds no much larger clone one base away, and base qualities are not on file. The immunoSEQ Assay, a bias-controlled multiplex PCR, was used to amplify TCRbeta CDR3 regions from genomic DNA. From the authors' description of their analysis: Within the assay, amplification of reference gene primers was used to estimate how many nucleated cells each sample contained. Sequence reads were collapsed and filtered to measure the absolute abundance of every unique TCRbeta CDR3 rearrangement. For each sample, productive Simpson clonality was calculated as the square root of Simpson's diversity index across productive rearrangements. Imported from immuneACCESS, the table was reduced by TCRdb to in-frame sequences with V and J called. These copies leave out some clones; in studies compared against another copy, an unresolved V gene accounts for under half, and the cause of the remainder is not known. The V and J calls and clone size come from that table; D and trimming were worked out from the DNA. The sample includes 150,000 to 200,000 clones, with around 81% observed a single time. The ten largest clonotypes hold approximately 10% of the sample.

The data were obtained in a study of blood T cell repertoires in COVID-19 (dated by TCRdb to the early 2020s). Study-level background: Samples from collaborators originated in the United States, Italy and Spain and spanned both the acute and convalescent phases of COVID-19. Samples came from the ongoing ImmuneRACE study (first 160 participants) plus 1,254 subjects from 6 global collaborators. The dataset comprised deeply sampled blood TCRbeta repertoires from subjects exposed to, actively infected with, or recovered from COVID-19. The material from the prospective study consisted of cDNA or gDNA derived from T cells, B-cell-depleted T cells, or PBMCs. The sample metadata nearly always contained a de-identified subject ID, COVID-19 status, age in years and sex. The repertoires were made available in a free public database intended to serve as a resource for research on the immune response to SARS-CoV-2. Where available, HLA class I and class II types were taken from metadata supplied by the sample provider and were not determined by assay-based typing. The full study reports these points: How much clinical and demographic metadata was included differed by source and by participant, and the metadata was provided uncurated.

In the germline V gene (reference sequence), CDR1 corresponds to MNHEY and CDR2 to SMNVEV. The CDR3 sequence holds 16 residues, the cysteine and phenylalanine included. The entry retains the CDR3 DNA only, 48 bases that are in frame from base 1. Between the V and J ends, shortened by 2 bases and 8 bases respectively, the junction contains 19 bases. The collaborating institutions used their own protocols to collect whole blood in K2EDTA tubes. Collaborator samples were shipped for TCRbeta analysis as frozen whole blood, isolated PBMCs, or DNA extracted from either sample type. The sequence links TRBV27 to TRBJ2-4; the D segment could be TRBD2, given 5 matching bases. The receptor was derived from a man aged 55-75 years with active or convalescent COVID-19. Sequencing input: peripheral blood. The nucleotide sequence is given as TGTGCCAGCAGTTTAGAGGTGCCTAGCTCCCTTGACATTCAGTACTTC. Translated, this is CASSLEVPSSLDIQYF.